The entry below gives a single T cell receptor beta chain sequence along with its context. Its cognate antigen is unknown. Original processing methods: Across clinicopathological groups, CDR3 differences served as the basis for building a distant-metastasis classifier for papillary thyroid cancer. TCRdb used MiXCR to call clones anew from the PCR reads. TCRdb's processing, not the study's, gives the V and J calls here. The data show 23,000 or so clones, about a quarter seen once. The data belong to a study of metastatic and nonmetastatic thyroid tumors. Turning to the study itself: Repertoires from malignant and benign thyroid patients were compared across blood and tumor or nodule tissue. Findings of the study overall: When malignant thyroid tumors were compared with benign nodules, TCR beta diversity was reportedly significantly higher in the malignant tumors. This held in both blood and tumor samples.

The CDR3 sequence is 14 residues long. The V gene's germline CDR1 is MNHNY and CDR2 SVGAGI (reference sequence). Trimming took 2 bases from V and 5 from J, leaving 10 bases between them. All patients reached thyroid surgery having received no treatment beforehand. The chain has TRBV6-6 and TRBJ2-1, with D possibly being TRBD1 (5 bases). The origin of this receptor is a female donor with papillary thyroid cancer or a benign thyroid nodule (not recorded which). Some clones in this sample may be carry-over from other donors' samples. Sequenced sample: tumor tissue. CDR3 protein: CASSYNLGHNEQFF. In DNA, the CDR3 is TGTGCCAGCAGTTACAATCTGGGGCACAATGAGCAGTTCTTC.